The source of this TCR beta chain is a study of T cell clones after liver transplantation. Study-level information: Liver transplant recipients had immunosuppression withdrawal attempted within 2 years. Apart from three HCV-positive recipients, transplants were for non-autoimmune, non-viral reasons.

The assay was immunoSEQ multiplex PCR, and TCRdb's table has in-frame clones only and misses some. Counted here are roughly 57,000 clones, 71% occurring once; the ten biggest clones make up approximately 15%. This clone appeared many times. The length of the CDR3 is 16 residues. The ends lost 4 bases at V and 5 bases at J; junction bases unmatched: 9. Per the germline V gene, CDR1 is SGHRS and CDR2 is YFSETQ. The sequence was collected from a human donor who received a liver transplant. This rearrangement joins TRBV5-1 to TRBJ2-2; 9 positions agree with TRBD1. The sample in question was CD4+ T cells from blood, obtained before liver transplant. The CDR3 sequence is CASSLQGAGATGELFF. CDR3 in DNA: TGCGCCAGCAGCCTACAGGGGGCTGGGGCAACCGGGGAGCTGTTTTTT.